What follows is one TCR beta chain and its context. This record comes from a study of blood T cell repertoires in COVID-19. Original processing notes: The assay estimated nucleated cells by amplifying reference gene primers. The repertoire was sequenced with immunoSEQ multiplex PCR; TCRdb's copy has only in-frame clones and lacks some. That table furnishes V, J and clone size, whereas the DNA furnished D and trimming. The sample comprises tens of thousands of clones, 84% of which are singletons, and 1.6% rests with the top ten. The sequenced sample was peripheral blood. The receptor comes from a man aged 45-65 years with acute or convalescent COVID-19.

CDR3 residues: CASSPGWRTQDLPQHF. Here the CDR3 DNA reads TGTGCCAGCAGCCCGGGGTGGAGGACGCAGGACTTGCCCCAGCATTTT. The rearrangement links TRBV7-9 to TRBJ1-5; D remains unclear. The ends were cut back, 5 bases at V and 9 bases at J, with 23 bases in the middle. CDR3 length equals 16 residues. Germline lookup yields CDR1 SEHNR and CDR2 FQNEAQ (reference sequence).